This T cell receptor beta chain was sequenced during a study of T cell changes during pregnancy in multiple sclerosis. This clone appeared a few times. TCRdb's copy holds only in-frame clones and misses some; the assay was immunoSEQ multiplex PCR. The sample includes around 100,000 clones, 91% of them seen just once. The CDR3 has 13 amino acids. Germline V gene data show CDR1 as SGHRS and CDR2 as YFSETQ. Trimming took 6 bases from V and 8 from J; bases not matched to a gene: 10. Here the sequenced sample was peripheral blood, taken in the second trimester of pregnancy. The clonotype was recovered from a female donor with multiple sclerosis, enrolled in a pregnancy study. This chain uses TRBV5-1 with TRBJ1-1, with 7 bases that match TRBD1. The CDR3 DNA follows: TGCGCCAGCACAGGAGGGGGCACTGTCGAAGCTTTCTTT. Translated, it gives CASTGGGTVEAFF.